The next 21 T cell receptor beta chains were all read from a single sample in a study (dated by TCRdb to the mid-2010s). The library relied on 5' RACE. Sequencing was carried out with an Illumina MiSeq. In TCRdb, the public reads were trimmed at Q25 with fastp and aligned with MiXCR, with productive beta chains retained. Rows merge per CDR3 protein into single entries with the most common DNA and genes. Here the sample has 8,000 or so distinct CDR3 sequences; roughly 36% occur a single time. In total, the top ten clones hold roughly 6.6% of the sample. Material: tumor-infiltrating memory CD4+ T cells sorted from the breast tumor. The cell subset or site label on this specimen signifies: memory CD4+ T cells, CD4+CD45RO+CD25-. These receptors were obtained from a female donor with breast cancer.

The rearrangement links TRBV15 to TRBJ2-5; 9 bases map to TRBD1. The ends lost 5 bases at V and 0 bases at J; junction bases unmatched: 10. This CDR3 has 17 residues. Per germline, CDR1 LNHNV and CDR2 YYDKDF (reference sequence). The CDR3: CATSGLTGGADQETQYF. CDR3 DNA: TGTGCCACCAGCGGACTAACAGGGGGCGCAGACCAAGAGACCCAGTACTTC.

This clonotype is medium-sized by share. The J gene is TRBJ2-1, the V gene TRBV6-5, with TRBD1 matching over 8 bases. V dropped 6 bases and J dropped 7; count of bases not matched to a gene: 17. The CDR3 consists of 17 residues. CDR1 and CDR2 (germline): MNHEY, SVGAGI. CDR3 sequence reads: CASRTKTGQGHRNEQFF. CDR3 in DNA: TGTGCCAGCAGGACGAAAACCGGACAGGGACATAGGAATGAGCAGTTCTTC.

The rearrangement links TRBV6-5 to TRBJ1-2; 7 bases line up with TRBD1. The V gene end was trimmed by 2 bases and the J gene end by 0 bases; junction bases not matched to a gene: 3. The CDR3 extends over 15 amino acids. Germline-derived CDR1 and CDR2 are MNHEY and SVGAGI. The CDR3 region is CASSYLTGPNYGYTF. Written as DNA, the CDR3 is TGTGCCAGCAGTTACCTGACAGGGCCTAACTATGGCTACACCTTC.

The chain joins TRBV2 to TRBJ2-2; D unclear. Trimming pared 5 bases from V and 5 bases from J, leaving 15 bases between. Germline values: CDR1 SNHLY, CDR2 FYNNEI. This CDR3 region has 15 residues. As DNA, the CDR3 is TGTGCCAGCAGTTTTAACCAGCTTACAACCGGGGAGCTGTTTTTT. This encodes CASSFNQLTTGELFF.

This clonotype was seen a handful of times. J is TRBJ1-1 and V is TRBV5-1; TRBD1 matches 10 bases. Per germline, CDR1 SGHRS and CDR2 YFSETQ. Trimming took 4 bases from V and 3 from J; bases not matched to a gene: 3. The CDR3 has 14 amino acids. CDR3 loop: CASSRQGADTEAFF. CDR3 bases: TGCGCCAGCAGCAGACAGGGGGCGGACACTGAAGCTTTCTTT.

This clonotype appeared many times. The gene calls are TRBV14 and TRBJ1-1; no clear D gene. V was cut by 0 bases and J by 6 bases, with 8 bases left in between. CDR1 and CDR2 from the germline V gene are SGHDN and FVKESK. CDR3 length: 13 residues. The CDR3 reads CASSQDYFSEAFF. CDR3 DNA: TGTGCCAGCAGCCAAGACTACTTTTCTGAAGCTTTCTTT.

This clonotype has a count of ten or more. The V gene is TRBV18, the J gene TRBJ2-3; the match to TRBD2 covers 7 bases. The CDR3 has 16 residues. Trimming removed 0 bases from V and 4 bases from J; junction bases left unmatched: 7. The germline V gene encodes CDR1 KGHSH and CDR2 LQKENI. CDR3 region: CASSPPERGYSDTQYF. CDR3 coding DNA: TGTGCCAGCTCACCACCGGAGCGGGGATATTCAGATACGCAGTATTTT.

This rearrangement joins TRBV12-3 or TRBV12-4 to TRBJ1-2, with TRBD1 as a possible D gene (6 bases). The CDR3 runs 15 residues. Trimming left V 11 bases short and J 7 bases short, with 26 bases between. In nucleotides, the CDR3 is TGTGCCGGCGGCCCTAGACAGGCCGGTTCGCGTGGCTACACCTTC. It yields the protein CAGGPRQAGSRGYTF.

V gene TRBV5-1 combines with J gene TRBJ2-4; either TRBD1 or TRBD2 may fit D (5 bases each). The V gene's germline CDR1 is SGHRS and CDR2 YFSETQ. The CDR3 sequence is 14 residues long. Trimming took 3 bases from V and 6 from J, leaving 13 bases between them. CDR3 DNA sequence: TGCGCCAGCAGCTCGGGACCCGGAGGAAACATTCAGTACTTC. Amino acids: CASSSGPGGNIQYF.

This clonotype has a count of ten or more. The CDR3 reads CASSLGGGKGPQHF. CDR3 in DNA: TGTGCCAGCAGCTTAGGGGGAGGGAAAGGGCCCCAGCATTTT. The chain couples TRBV7-2 to TRBJ1-5; D uncertain. The V gene's germline CDR1 is SGHTA and CDR2 FQGNSA. This CDR3 is 14 amino acids long. V was clipped by 1 base and J by 9 bases, with 13 bases between them.

J is TRBJ1-5 and V is TRBV5-5, with D maybe TRBD1 (6 bases). This CDR3 comprises 14 residues. V was trimmed by 4 bases and J by 3 bases, leaving 11 bases between them. Germline V gene sequence: CDR1 SGHKS, CDR2 YYEKEE (reference sequence). In DNA, the CDR3 is TGTGCCAGCAGCGACCGGACAGTCAATCAGCCCCAGCATTTT. Translation gives CASSDRTVNQPQHF.

This chain uses TRBV6-6 with TRBJ2-3, with TRBD1 as a possible D gene (5 bases). The CDR3 spans 15 residues. The V end lost 5 bases, the J end lost 2 bases, and 14 bases lay between the germline ends. Germline V gives CDR1 MNHNY, CDR2 SVGAGI (reference sequence). As DNA, the CDR3 is TGTGCCAGCAGTACACGTAGGGGCACCACAGATACGCAGTATTTT. Protein product: CASSTRRGTTDTQYF.

A word on this clonotype: A much larger clone is a single base away; this may be a read error. The chain joins TRBV28 to TRBJ1-2; TRBD1 matches at 9 bases. The germline V gene has CDR1 MDHEN and CDR2 SYDVKM. The length of the CDR3 is 14 residues. With V trimmed by 7 bases and J by 7 bases, 10 bases remained unmatched. This CDR3 is CASKSQGAISGYTF. In nucleotides, the CDR3 is TGTGCCAGCAAGTCACAGGGGGCGATCTCTGGCTACACCTTC.

This clonotype was picked up many times. The V gene is TRBV20-1, the J gene TRBJ1-1; 11 positions match TRBD1. The CDR3 length is 15 residues. Per the germline V gene, CDR1 is DFQATT and CDR2 is SNEGSKA (reference sequence). After removal of 5 bases from V and 1 base from J, the junction contained 6 bases not matched to a gene. The CDR3 DNA reads TGCAGTGCTCAGGGACAGGGGGACTGGAACACTGAAGCTTTCTTT. As protein: CSAQGQGDWNTEAFF.

The table lists this clonotype with many counts. The J gene is TRBJ2-1, the V gene TRBV24-1, with 7 bases that match TRBD2. The J segment lost 1 base and the V segment lost 5 bases, leaving 16 bases of the junction unmatched. Germline V lookup: CDR1 KGHDR, CDR2 SFDVKD. The CDR3 has 19 residues. The CDR3 here is CATSANLGTTGLSYNEQFF. DNA for the CDR3: TGTGCCACCAGTGCAAATTTGGGGACTACGGGCCTATCCTACAATGAGCAGTTCTTC.

In this sample, this clonotype is medium-sized. The chain employs TRBV13 and TRBJ2-7; D remains unclear. The CDR3 loop spans 14 amino acids. The germline V and J ends were trimmed by 0 bases and 0 bases, with 6 bases remaining between them. In germline, CDR1 is PRHDT, CDR2 FYEKMQ (reference sequence). CDR3 nucleotides: TGTGCCAGCAGCTTAGGCGTTAGCTCCTACGAGCAGTACTTC. It codes for CASSLGVSSYEQYF.

The chain uses TRBV28 and TRBJ1-2; D unresolved. CDR3 length: 12 residues. From germline, CDR1 is MDHEN and CDR2 SYDVKM. The ends were cut back, 5 bases at V and 4 bases at J, with 8 bases in the middle. CDR3 nucleotides: TGTGCCAGCAGTAGGGTCTCCTATGGCTACACCTTC. Translating gives CASSRVSYGYTF.

This chain joins TRBV7-6 and TRBJ2-1; D might be TRBD2 (5 bases). The CDR3 has 17 amino acids. Trimming pared 5 bases from V and 1 base from J, leaving 18 bases between. Germline CDR1 and CDR2: SGHVS and FNYEAQ. DNA for the CDR3: TGTGCCAGCAGCCCCAATCGTGGGAGTAAGTCCTACAATGAGCAGTTCTTC. It specifies CASSPNRGSKSYNEQFF.

In this sample, this clonotype is medium-sized (0.01 to 0.1%). This chain links TRBV4-1 with TRBJ2-7; D is possibly TRBD2 (5 bases). V was shortened by 4 bases and J by 3 bases, with 10 bases between the two germline ends. The V gene's germline CDR1 is MGHRA and CDR2 YSYEKL. This CDR3 has 13 residues. This chain's CDR3 is CASSPKGSYEQYF. In DNA, the CDR3 is TGCGCCAGCAGCCCCAAAGGGAGCTACGAGCAGTACTTC.

A note on this clonotype: A much larger clone differs by one base, so this may be a read error. The chain couples TRBV7-9 to TRBJ1-2, with TRBD1 matching 11 bases. Germline V CDR1 and CDR2: SEHNR, FQNEAQ (reference sequence). CDR3 length: 13 amino acids. V lost 5 bases and J lost 11; bases outside the gene matches: 7. The CDR3 is CASSHRDRGSYTF. DNA of the CDR3: TGTGCCAGCAGCCACCGGGACAGGGGGTCTTACACCTTC.

This clonotype occurred many times. This may stem from a read error, because a much larger clone lies one nucleotide away. The rearrangement links TRBV6-1 to TRBJ2-3, with D hard to call. V was clipped by 8 bases and J by 1 base, with 7 bases between them. Germline assignment: CDR1 MNHNS and CDR2 SASEGT. The CDR3 covers 12 residues. The CDR3 sequence is CASAQGTDTQYF. CDR3 bases: TGTGCCAGCGCCCAGGGCACAGATACGCAGTATTTT.